Listed here are 4 T cell receptor beta chains from one sample, sequenced in a study of shared clonotypes between healthy human individuals. Clones were sequenced by immunoSEQ multiplex PCR, and TCRdb holds only the in-frame ones, with some missing. The sample includes around 2,100,000 clones, around 96% of them seen just once. CD45RO-negative, CCR7-selected cells formed the naive CD8 fraction, which excluded terminally differentiated effector memory CD45RA+ cells. The specimen sequenced was naive CD8+ T cells sorted from blood. These receptor sequences come from a man aged 18 to 30 in good health.

V and J are TRBV4-3 and TRBJ1-2; 8 nucleotides align to TRBD1. The CDR3 is 13 amino acids. CDR1 LGHNA and CDR2 YSLEER come from the germline V gene. V lost 4 bases to trimming and J lost 8 bases; unmatched junction nucleotides: 6. As DNA, the CDR3 is TGCGCCAGCAGCCCCGGGACAGGCCTGGGCTACACCTTC. It is translated as CASSPGTGLGYTF.

The chain links TRBV2 to TRBJ2-2; 8 bases line up with TRBD1. CDR3 length equals 16 residues. V dropped 3 bases and J dropped 1; count of bases not matched to a gene: 4. Germline lookup yields CDR1 SNHLY and CDR2 FYNNEI. In DNA, the CDR3 is TGTGCCAGCAGTGATCTAGGGACAGGGAACACCGGGGAGCTGTTTTTT. It specifies CASSDLGTGNTGELFF. The full variable domain, rest sourced from reference TRBV2 and TRBJ2-2, is EPEVTQTPSHQVTQMGQEVILRCVPISNHLYFYWYRQILGQKVEFLVSFYNNEISEKSEIFDDQFSVERPDGSNFTLKIRSTKLEDSAMYFCASSDLGTGNTGELFFGEGSRLTVL.

Remarks on this clone: The sample holds other DNA sequences that translate to the same CDR3. The chain joins TRBV5-6 to TRBJ2-7, with 11 bases aligning to TRBD2. CDR1 is SGHDT, CDR2 YYEEEE, per germline. This CDR3 has 14 residues. With V trimmed by 2 bases and J by 3 bases, 1 base remained unmatched. CDR3 sequence reads: CASSFTSGSYEQYF. The CDR3 DNA reads TGTGCCAGCAGCTTTACTAGCGGGAGCTACGAGCAGTACTTC.

V and J are TRBV27 and TRBJ2-3; 7 bases line up with TRBD2. The CDR3 contains 18 residues. Losses at the gene ends were 6 bases for V and 2 bases for J; bases not matched to a gene: 17. CDR1 is MNHEY and CDR2 is SMNVEV in the germline V gene (reference sequence). The CDR3 region is CASSPRAILGRVTDTQYF. CDR3 in DNA: TGTGCCAGCAGCCCCAGGGCTATATTGGGGAGGGTCACAGATACGCAGTATTTT.